This is a list of T cell receptor beta chains from one sample in a study of blood T cell repertoires in COVID-19. TCRdb's table, derived via immunoSEQ multiplex PCR, lists solely in-frame clones and lacks some. The data show approximately 250,000 clones, 70% to 90% seen once. The material sequenced was PBMCs or T cells enriched from blood (not recorded which). Receptors originate from a woman aged 30 to 39 with acute COVID-19. CDR3s leave out the opening cysteine and the closing phenylalanine or tryptophan. The D gene is left open where the match is weak.

>TRBD2|TRBV27|TRBJ2-7
ASSLQAGGYYEQY
>NA|TRBV4-1|TRBJ2-5
ASSQDVGGGQETQY
>NA|TRBV29-1|TRBJ2-3
SVERPGSTDTQY
>TRBD1|TRBV28|TRBJ2-2
ASSFLISRDRAGELF
>NA|TRBV7-3|TRBJ2-6
ASSSISGTGANVLT
>NA|TRBV28|TRBJ1-4
ASSLARQLEKLF
>TRBD1|TRBV3-1/TRBV3-2|TRBJ2-7
ASSDRQGLLNEQY
>TRBD2|TRBV5-6|TRBJ2-2
ASSTGGNTGELF
>NA|TRBV6-1|TRBJ1-2
ASSEVEGSGYGYT
>TRBD2|TRBV3-1/TRBV3-2|TRBJ2-5
ASSHTSGGDRETQY
>NA|TRBV6-2/TRBV6-3|TRBJ2-7
ASSYQGQNYYEQY
>NA|TRBV6-6|TRBJ2-7
ASSGDWYEQY
>NA|TRBV28|TRBJ2-7
ASSSPTWGDYEQY
>NA|TRBV27|TRBJ1-1
ASSYAGNTEAF
>TRBD2|TRBV10-1|TRBJ2-2
ASSEEDSGRTGELF
>TRBD2|TRBV18|TRBJ2-7
ASSPREDSPYEQY
>TRBD1|TRBV27|TRBJ1-2
ASSLIPGTGDNT
>TRBD1|TRBV27|TRBJ1-2
ASSFPQGGGYT
>NA|TRBV12-3/TRBV12-4|TRBJ2-7
ASSTGYEQY
>TRBD2|TRBV7-9|TRBJ2-7
ASSHSGVGPAFYEQY
>NA|TRBV6-5|TRBJ1-1
ASKDNPNTEAF
>NA|TRBV7-9|TRBJ1-4
ASADLDSPNEKLF
>NA|TRBV28|TRBJ2-7
ASSFVGSVAYEQY
>NA|TRBV5-1|TRBJ2-3
ASSLTSGASTDTQY
>TRBD2|TRBV11-2|TRBJ2-1
ASSREREGYNEQF
>NA|TRBV5-1|TRBJ1-1
ASSLAGGFTEAF
>TRBD1|TRBV7-3|TRBJ2-1
ASSSSGGTYNEQF
>TRBD1|TRBV7-3|TRBJ2-7
ASSATGEREQY
>NA|TRBV11-2|TRBJ1-1
ASSPPWFPDEAF
>NA|TRBV19|TRBJ2-3
ASSSRRGVTDTQY
>NA|TRBV7-9|TRBJ2-4
ASSFFLEEKNIQY
>NA|TRBV20-1|TRBJ1-1
SASKADNTEAF
>TRBD2|TRBV5-5|TRBJ2-7
ASSRLAGLTYEQY
>TRBD2|TRBV4-2|TRBJ2-1
ASSQDYGRVAGLPYEQF
>NA|TRBV2|TRBJ2-2
ASRTTGTGELF
>NA|TRBV10-1|TRBJ2-7
ASTPTRESYEQY
>NA|TRBV10-3|TRBJ2-4
AISGPGTKNIQY
>TRBD2|TRBV11-1|TRBJ2-5
ASSLDTSGSLETQY
>TRBD2|TRBV10-3|TRBJ2-7
AISDGTSGRWGYEQY
>NA|TRBV28|TRBJ2-3
ASSYTGTDTQY
>TRBD2|TRBV5-1|TRBJ2-5
ASSFLAGNQETQY
>NA|TRBV30|TRBJ1-4
AWAQGATNEKLF
>NA|TRBV5-1|TRBJ2-1
ATSSAGTLYNEQF
>NA|TRBV28|TRBJ2-2
ASSLLAPGTGELF
>NA|TRBV11-1|TRBJ2-6
ASSPRGTGANVLT
>NA|TRBV5-1|TRBJ1-1
ASSLGGLSMNTEAF
>TRBD1|TRBV6-5|TRBJ1-2
ASRPGDRAVGGYT
>TRBD1|TRBV27|TRBJ1-6
ASSTRDSLNSPLH
>TRBD1|TRBV5-1|TRBJ2-1
ASSSGTGGYSYNEQF
>NA|TRBV5-1|TRBJ2-1
ASSLAGPGTRLDEQF
>NA|TRBV6-5|TRBJ1-3
ASSYRAGEGRNTIY
>TRBD1|TRBV2|TRBJ2-7
ASRGGTGEAYEQY
>NA|TRBV7-9|TRBJ2-1
ASSLVSTGNEQF